This T cell receptor (beta chain) was recorded in a study of blood T cell repertoires in COVID-19. The wider study: Specimens from acute and convalescent COVID-19 originated in the United States, Italy and Spain. Sources were T cells, B-cell-depleted T cells, or PBMCs; the material itself was cDNA or gDNA.

Patients from Seattle were sampled longitudinally, starting during active infection. In germline, CDR1 is MDHEN, CDR2 SYDVKM. CDR3 length: 14 amino acids. J gave up 7 bases and V 5 bases, and 10 bases lay outside the gene matches. In the original analysis: By means of reference gene primer amplification, nucleated cell counts were estimated. Generated by immunoSEQ multiplex PCR, the TCRdb table keeps only in-frame clones and is missing some. That table gives V, J and clone size, and the DNA gave D and trimming. Among approximately 70,000 clones listed, nearly 90% were seen once. This clonotype was sampled from a woman aged 45-65 years with COVID-19, enrolled during active disease. The V gene is TRBV28, the J gene TRBJ2-7; TRBD2 matches at 8 bases. The specimen was peripheral blood. The CDR3 coding sequence is TGTGCCAGCAGTCGAACTAGCGGAGGGCGGGAGCAGTACTTC. Its protein product is CASSRTSGGREQYF.